This TCR beta chain comes out of a study of response to subunit inactivated influenza vaccine. Study results and limitations: Authors suggested seasonal influenza vaccinations each recruit few new T cells.

TCRdb ran MiXCR on the RT-PCR reads and lists one entry per CDR3 protein. Of approximately 200,000 distinct CDR3 sequences detected, around 14% appear once; the ten largest clones hold 26%. This clonotype turned up a few times. The antigen is not known. Trimming pared 0 bases from V and 3 bases from J, leaving 9 bases between. The CDR3 spans 14 residues. Germline lookup yields CDR1 SGDLS and CDR2 YYNGEE. The source of this sequence is a man aged 50-60 years who received an inactivated influenza vaccine. The sequencing used CD8+ T cells sorted from PBMCs, collected about 5 days after vaccination. The V gene is TRBV9, the J gene TRBJ1-2; D gene uncertain. The CDR3 DNA reads TGTGCCAGCAGCGTAGGGCGGCGGGACTATGGCTACACCTTC. Translated, it gives CASSVGRRDYGYTF.